Reported below is one TCR beta chain. The sample is drawn from a study of blood T cell repertoires in COVID-19. Study as a whole: Samples came from the United States, Italy and Spain, spanning acute and convalescent COVID-19. T cells, B-cell-depleted T cells, or PBMCs provided the cDNA or gDNA that served as material.

Seattle patients were enrolled while actively infected and followed longitudinally. Germline trimming cut 2 bases from V and 6 bases from J; bases unmatched to any gene: 8. The CDR3 has 15 residues. Germline assignment: CDR1 MNHEY and CDR2 SVGAGI. Per the original methods: Reference gene primer amplification in the assay estimated nucleated cell counts. Sequencing was performed with immunoSEQ multiplex PCR; in TCRdb, only in-frame clones are kept and a portion is missing. V and J calls and clone size are given by that table; D and trimming were obtained from the DNA. The table lists approximately 140,000 clones, 80% to 90% of them singletons.

V gene TRBV6-5 combines with J gene TRBJ2-5, with 8 positions matching TRBD2. This clonotype originated in a woman aged 60-70 years with COVID-19, enrolled during active disease. The material sequenced was peripheral blood. For the CDR3, the DNA is TGTGCCAGCAGTTACCGGGGGGGGGCCACGAAGACCCAGTACTTC. Amino acid sequence: CASSYRGGATKTQYF.